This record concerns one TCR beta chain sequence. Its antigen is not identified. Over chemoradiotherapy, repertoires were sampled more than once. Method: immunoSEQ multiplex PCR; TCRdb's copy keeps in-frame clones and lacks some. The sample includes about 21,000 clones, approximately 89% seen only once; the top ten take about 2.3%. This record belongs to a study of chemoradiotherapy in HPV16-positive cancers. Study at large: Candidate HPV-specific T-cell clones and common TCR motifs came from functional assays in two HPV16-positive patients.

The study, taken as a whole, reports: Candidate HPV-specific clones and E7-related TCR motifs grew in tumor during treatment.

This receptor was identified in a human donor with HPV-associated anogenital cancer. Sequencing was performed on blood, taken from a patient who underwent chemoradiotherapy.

CDR3 DNA: TGTGCCATCGGACGAGAATTCGGTGAGCAGTTCTTC. Translating it yields CAIGREFGEQFF. This chain uses TRBV10-3 with TRBJ2-1; the D is unclear. CDR3 length: 12 amino acids. Germline loops: CDR1 ENHRY, CDR2 SYGVKD. Trimming shortened V by 8 bases and J by 9 bases, and 14 bases separated the two germline ends.